The 13 T cell receptor beta chains in this list originate from one sample, sequenced in a study of cytomegalovirus exposure and HLA in healthy donors. PCR primers comprised 60 Vbeta and 13 Jbeta primers. Repertoires were generated with immunoSEQ multiplex PCR, while TCRdb's copy carries only in-frame clones and drops some. The table shows 90,000 to 110,000 clones, with roughly 71% occurring only once. Sequencing was performed on PBMCs. All receptors derive from a woman in her sixties or seventies in good health and CMV-seropositive.

The V call is TRBV6-6, the J call TRBJ2-2; TRBD2 might be the D (5 bases). The germline gives CDR1 MNHNY, CDR2 SVGAGI (reference sequence). This CDR3 comprises 15 residues. With 6 bases removed from V and 4 bases from J, the gap between germline ends came to 15 bases. In DNA form, the CDR3 reads TGTGCCAGCAGACCGGACGGACGGGGCACCGGGGAGCTGTTTTTT. Its translation is CASRPDGRGTGELFF.

This chain joins TRBV7-6 and TRBJ1-1; maybe TRBD1 (6 bases). Germline V gene sequence: CDR1 SGHVS, CDR2 FNYEAQ. CDR3 length: 14 amino acids. V was pared by 5 bases and J by 4 bases, with 14 bases between. The CDR3 is CASSPGPRGTEAFF. CDR3 nucleotide sequence: TGTGCCAGCAGCCCGGGGCCCAGGGGCACTGAAGCTTTCTTT.

The chain links TRBV5-1 to TRBJ2-5; TRBD1 might be the D (5 bases). Germline CDR1 and CDR2: SGHRS and YFSETQ. Trimming removed 4 bases at V and 1 base at J, with 8 bases between. This CDR3 is 13 amino acids long. The CDR3 reads CASSVQGQETQYF. The CDR3 region has the DNA TGCGCCAGCAGCGTTCAGGGCCAAGAGACCCAGTACTTC. Combining the CDR3 with reference TRBV5-1 and TRBJ2-5 gives the whole variable domain KAGVTQTPRYLIKTRGQQVTLSCSPISGHRSVSWYQQTPGQGLQFLFEYFSETQRNKGNFPGRFSGRQFSNSRSEMNVSTLELGDSALYLCASSVQGQETQYFGPGTRLLVL.

This rearrangement joins TRBV7-8 to TRBJ2-4, with D possibly matching TRBD1 (6 bases). Germline V gene data show CDR1 as SGHVS and CDR2 as FQNEAQ. Trimming cost V 4 bases and J 7 bases, with 8 bases left between them. The CDR3 consists of 12 residues. The CDR3 sequence is CASSWGQNIQYF. As DNA, the CDR3 is TGTGCCAGCAGCTGGGGGCAGAACATTCAGTACTTC.

V gene TRBV18 combines with J gene TRBJ1-4; D gene uncertain. The CDR3 is made up of 14 amino acids. Trimming removed 1 base from V and 7 bases from J, with 10 bases in between. Germline assignment: CDR1 KGHSH and CDR2 LQKENI. The CDR3 here is CASSPQEGFEKLFF. The CDR3 bases are TGTGCCAGCTCACCACAGGAGGGTTTTGAAAAACTGTTTTTT.

The rearrangement joins TRBV5-4 to TRBJ2-5; D possibly corresponds to TRBD2 (6 bases). Germline-derived CDR1 and CDR2 are SGHNT and YYREEE (reference sequence). This CDR3 is 16 amino acids long. The ends were cut back, 4 bases at V and 2 bases at J, with 18 bases in the middle. CDR3 loop: CASSPTPPGLQETQYF. In DNA form, the CDR3 reads TGTGCCAGCAGCCCCACGCCGCCGGGACTTCAAGAGACCCAGTACTTC.

The CDR3 here is CASSHQDSSNQPQHF. The CDR3 nucleotides read TGCGCCAGCAGCCATCAAGACAGTAGCAATCAGCCCCAGCATTTT. The chain has TRBV4-1 and TRBJ1-5; D perhaps matches TRBD1 (5 bases). Trimming removed 3 bases at V and 0 bases at J, with 9 bases between. The CDR3 extends over 15 amino acids. Germline V lookup: CDR1 MGHRA, CDR2 YSYEKL.

The CDR3 is CASSTGLAGVINEQFF. CDR3 DNA sequence: TGTGCCAGCAGCACCGGACTAGCGGGGGTTATCAATGAGCAGTTCTTC. The V and J genes are TRBV5-4 and TRBJ2-1; 13 bases match TRBD2. Looked up from germline, CDR1 is SGHNT and CDR2 is YYREEE (reference sequence). This CDR3 has 16 residues. V shed 4 bases, J shed 6 bases, and the junction held 7 bases outside the gene matches.

This clone was counted only a few times. This chain uses TRBV19 with TRBJ1-5, with a tentative D call TRBD1 (5 bases). V was cut by 3 bases and J by 0 bases, with 9 bases left in between. The CDR3 spans 15 residues. Germline lookup yields CDR1 LNHDA and CDR2 SQIVND (reference sequence). This chain's CDR3 is CASSIGASSNQPQHF. DNA of the CDR3: TGTGCCAGTAGTATTGGGGCTTCTAGCAATCAGCCCCAGCATTTT.

The chain links TRBV7-2 to TRBJ2-7; D may be TRBD1 (5 bases). The CDR3 totals 13 residues. Trimming removed 2 bases from V and 7 bases from J, with 12 bases in between. Germline assignment: CDR1 SGHTA and CDR2 FQGNSA. CDR3 sequence (DNA): TGTGCCAGCAGCTTAAATAGGGGTGAAGAGCAGTACTTC. Encoded protein: CASSLNRGEEQYF.

The count of this clone is one. The rearrangement uses TRBV15 and TRBJ1-3; 7 bases agree with TRBD1. V was pared by 1 base and J by 1 base, with 1 base of the junction left unmatched. Germline V gene sequence: CDR1 LNHNV, CDR2 YYDKDF (reference sequence). The CDR3 spans 15 residues. In nucleotides, the CDR3 is TGTGCCACCAGCAGAGCAGGGGGTTCTGGAAACACCATATATTTT. It codes for CATSRAGGSGNTIYF.

V usage is TRBV4-1 and J usage is TRBJ1-6, with D unclear. CDR1 is MGHRA, CDR2 YSYEKL, per germline. Trimming left V 4 bases short and J 7 bases short, with 17 bases between. This CDR3 region has 16 residues. In DNA, the CDR3 is TGCGCCAGCAGCCCCCACTCAGCGGAAGGCAATTCACCCCTCCACTTT. Translation gives CASSPHSAEGNSPLHF.

This clone appeared a few times. This chain uses TRBV9 with TRBJ1-2; D is unresolved. From germline, CDR1 is SGDLS and CDR2 YYNGEE. Trimming pared 4 bases from V and 3 bases from J, leaving 7 bases between. CDR3 length equals 12 residues. This chain's CDR3 is CASSLTYYGYTF. CDR3 in DNA: TGTGCCAGCAGCCTCACATACTATGGCTACACCTTC.